The present entry profiles one TCR beta chain with its context. The sample originates from a study of blood T cell repertoires in COVID-19. Looking at the study overall: Both acute and convalescent COVID-19 samples were obtained from the United States, Italy and Spain.

Enrolled during active infection, Seattle patients were then followed longitudinally. TCRdb's table, derived via immunoSEQ multiplex PCR, lists solely in-frame clones and lacks some. In the table there are roughly 250,000 clones, approximately 86% of which are singletons. Germline V gene sequence: CDR1 SGHVS, CDR2 FNYEAQ. Losses at the gene ends were 5 bases for V and 8 bases for J; bases not matched to a gene: 11. CDR3 length: 16 residues. This sequence was found in a human donor with COVID-19, enrolled during active disease. The donor label of this sample is uncertain. This sequence joins TRBV7-6 and TRBJ1-4; 10 bases match TRBD1. Material for sequencing was peripheral blood. The DNA of the CDR3 is TGTGCCAGCAGCCCTTATCCCCCGGGACAGGGGGAAAAACTGTTTTTT. Its protein product is CASSPYPPGQGEKLFF.